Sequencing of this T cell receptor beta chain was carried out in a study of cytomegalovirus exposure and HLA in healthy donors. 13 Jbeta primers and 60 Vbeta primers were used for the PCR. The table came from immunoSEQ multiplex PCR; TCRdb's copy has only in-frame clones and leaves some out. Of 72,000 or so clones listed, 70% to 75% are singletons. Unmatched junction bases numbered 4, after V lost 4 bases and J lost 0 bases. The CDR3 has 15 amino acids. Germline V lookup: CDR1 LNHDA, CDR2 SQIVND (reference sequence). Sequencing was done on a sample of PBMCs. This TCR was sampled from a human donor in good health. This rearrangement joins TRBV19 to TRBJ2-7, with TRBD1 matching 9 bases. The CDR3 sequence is CASSTRTGVSYEQYF. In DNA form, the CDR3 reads TGTGCCAGTAGTACGCGGACAGGGGTCTCCTACGAGCAGTACTTC.